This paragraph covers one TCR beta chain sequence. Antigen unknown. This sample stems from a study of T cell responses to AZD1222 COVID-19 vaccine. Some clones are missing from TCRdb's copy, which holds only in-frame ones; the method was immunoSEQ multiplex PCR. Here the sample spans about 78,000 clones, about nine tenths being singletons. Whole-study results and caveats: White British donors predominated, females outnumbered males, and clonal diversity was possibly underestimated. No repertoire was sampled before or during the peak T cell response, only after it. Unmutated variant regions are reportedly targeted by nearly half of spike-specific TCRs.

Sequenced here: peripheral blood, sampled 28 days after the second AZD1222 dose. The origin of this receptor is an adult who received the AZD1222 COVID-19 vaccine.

CDR3: CASSLVQQGQVNSPLHF. CDR3 nucleotide sequence: TGTGCCAGCAGTTTGGTGCAGCAGGGACAGGTCAATTCACCCCTCCACTTT. This sequence joins TRBV28 and TRBJ1-6; 8 positions agree with TRBD1. CDR1 is MDHEN and CDR2 is SYDVKM in the germline V gene. The CDR3 is 17 residues long. Trimming at V came to 3 bases and at J to 7 bases, leaving 11 bases not matched to a gene.